A selection of T cell receptor beta chains follows, all from one sample in a study of cytomegalovirus exposure and HLA in healthy donors. Here immunoSEQ multiplex PCR was the method, and the copy in TCRdb shows in-frame clones only, minus some. In the table there are some 130,000 clones, over 50% of which are singletons. Sequences were obtained from PBMCs. These receptors were taken from a human donor in good health. Each CDR3 is given with its conserved first and last residue. A D gene is named only where the DNA matches it firmly. Clone size appears in some rows only: once, few, many, or a class for an expanded clone.

cdr3_length j_call d_call v_call clone_size cdr3_nt cdr3_aa
15 TRBJ2-3 - TRBV13 - TGTGCCAGCAGCGGGCTCGTGGTCGGCTCAGATACGCAGTATTTT CASSGLVVGSDTQYF
15 TRBJ1-2 - TRBV10-3 few TGTGCCATCAGTGGGGGCACGGACGACGCCCCGACTTGGACCTTC CAISGGTDDAPTWTF
16 TRBJ2-3 - TRBV6-1 few TGTGCCAGCAGTGAAGGCTCTAGCCCTAGCACAGATACGCAGTATTTT CASSEGSSPSTDTQYF
14 TRBJ2-7 - TRBV6-5 - TGTGCCAGCAGTCGCCAGACTAGCTCCTACGAGCAGTACTTC CASSRQTSSYEQYF
16 TRBJ2-5 - TRBV12-2 - TGTGCAAGTCGCTTAGCAGCGGGAGTGATCCGCGAGACCCAGTACTTC CASRLAAGVIRETQYF
15 TRBJ2-7 TRBD1 TRBV5-6 - TGTGCCAGCAGCCCTATGATGACAGGGTCGGACGAGCAGTACTTC CASSPMMTGSDEQYF
15 TRBJ1-5 - TRBV5-1 few TGCGCCAGCAGCCCGGGGGACGGACGCAATCAGCCCCAGCATTTT CASSPGDGRNQPQHF
13 TRBJ1-5 - TRBV6-1 few TGTGCCAGCAGTGAAAGAGGCACTCAGCCCCAGCATTTT CASSERGTQPQHF
14 TRBJ2-5 TRBD1 TRBV18 few TGTGCCAGCTCACCACCGGCGACAGGGGAGACCCAGTACTTC CASSPPATGETQYF
16 TRBJ2-7 TRBD2 TRBV7-2 - TGTGCCAGCAGCTTAGCGGGACTAGCGGTCACTTACGAGCAGTACTTC CASSLAGLAVTYEQYF
14 TRBJ1-4 TRBD1 TRBV4-1 - TGCGCCAGCAGCCAGGACAGGCAAAATGAAAAACTGTTTTTT CASSQDRQNEKLFF
14 TRBJ2-3 - TRBV18 - TGTGCCAGCTCACCACCAGGGGCTACAGATACGCAGTATTTT CASSPPGATDTQYF
14 TRBJ2-1 TRBD2 TRBV5-1 - TGCGCCAGCAGCTTGGAGACTAGCGGAAATGAGCAGTTCTTC CASSLETSGNEQFF
15 TRBJ1-1 TRBD1 TRBV11-3 - TGTGCCAGCAGGGGACAGGGACAGTCGAACACTGAAGCTTTCTTT CASRGQGQSNTEAFF
16 TRBJ2-3 TRBD2 TRBV11-2 - TGTGCCAGCAGCTTAGCGCCAGCGGGGAGCACAGATACGCAGTATTTT CASSLAPAGSTDTQYF
14 TRBJ2-7 - TRBV4-1 few TGCGCCAGCAGCCCTCAAGGCAGGGCCTACGAGCAGTACTTC CASSPQGRAYEQYF
11 TRBJ2-7 TRBD2 TRBV28 - TGTGCCAGCAGTCGGGGGGAGGGGCAGTACTTC CASSRGEGQYF
15 TRBJ2-3 TRBD2 TRBV5-6 - TGTGCCAGCAGCTTGGGGACTAGCGGGACAGATACGCAGTATTTT CASSLGTSGTDTQYF
15 TRBJ1-4 TRBD1 TRBV15 - TGTGCCACCAGCAGAGCACAGGGACAGGGTGAAAAACTGTTTTTT CATSRAQGQGEKLFF
14 TRBJ2-2 - TRBV6-6 - TGTGCCAGCAGAACAGGGTGGGAGTCCGGGGAGCTGTTTTTT CASRTGWESGELFF
13 TRBJ1-5 - TRBV6-1 - TGTGCCAGCACCAGGTCCCGGCTGGAGCCCCAGCATTTT CASTRSRLEPQHF
15 TRBJ1-2 - TRBV5-8 - TGTGCCAGCAGCAAGAGCGGCAGAACTAACTATGGCTACACCTTC CASSKSGRTNYGYTF
14 TRBJ2-1 - TRBV11-3 once TGTGCCAGCAGCTTAGGACAGTCCGACAATGAGCAGTTCTTC CASSLGQSDNEQFF
15 TRBJ2-7 - TRBV28 - TGTGCCAGCAGTTTTCAGGCAGGGGGGATGGGGGAGCAGTACTTC CASSFQAGGMGEQYF
15 TRBJ1-1 TRBD1 TRBV28 - TGTGCCAGCAGCTCAGGGGGCGCGGGGAACACTGAAGCTTTCTTT CASSSGGAGNTEAFF
15 TRBJ2-3 TRBD1 TRBV27 - TGTGCCAGCAGTTTAATGGGGACAGGCCAAGATACGCAGTATTTT CASSLMGTGQDTQYF
18 TRBJ2-5 - TRBV9 - TGTGCCAGCAGCCGGACCACGGGACACCAAAGGGGGGGAGAGACCCAGTACTTC CASSRTTGHQRGGETQYF
12 TRBJ1-2 - TRBV19 - TGTGCCATCTCGGACTCAATTTATGGCTACACCTTC CAISDSIYGYTF
12 TRBJ2-7 - TRBV14 once TGTGCCAGCAGCCAAGGACTACGGAAGCAGTACTTC CASSQGLRKQYF
13 TRBJ2-1 TRBD1 TRBV7-3 - TGTGCCAGCAGCCCGACAGGGGCGGGTGAGCAGTTCTTC CASSPTGAGEQFF
15 TRBJ2-7 TRBD1 TRBV7-9 once TGTGCCAGCAGCGTAGGGACAGGGGCCTACTACGAGCAGTACTTC CASSVGTGAYYEQYF
13 TRBJ1-5 - TRBV19 - TGTGCCAGTAGTATAGATGACAGTCAGCCCCAGCATTTT CASSIDDSQPQHF
14 TRBJ2-7 TRBD1 TRBV28 - TGTGCCAGCAGTCCCCAGGACAGGCTTTACGAGCAGTACTTC CASSPQDRLYEQYF
14 TRBJ2-1 TRBD1 TRBV15 - TGTGCCACGCAAGCAGGGGGCTCCTACAATGAGCAGTTCTTC CATQAGGSYNEQFF
13 TRBJ2-2 TRBD1 TRBV30 once TGTGCCCGGGGACAGGTGCATAACGGGGAGCTGTTTTTT CARGQVHNGELFF
15 TRBJ1-1 TRBD1 TRBV18 - TGTGCCAGCTCAGCTCCGGGACAGCCGAACACTGAAGCTTTCTTT CASSAPGQPNTEAFF
13 TRBJ2-4 TRBD2 TRBV27 - TGTGCCAGCAGTTTATCCGGGGGGGACATTCAGTACTTC CASSLSGGDIQYF
20 TRBJ2-2 TRBD2 TRBV5-1 few TGCGCCAGCAGCTTAACGGGACTAGCGGGAGCAGGGAGAGGCACCGGGGAGCTGTTTTTT CASSLTGLAGAGRGTGELFF
13 TRBJ1-1 TRBD1 TRBV18 - TGTGCCAGCTCAGCCGGGACAGAGATTGAAGCTTTCTTT CASSAGTEIEAFF
14 TRBJ2-7 TRBD1 TRBV10-1 - TGCGCCAGCAGTCCTAGGACAGGGACGGCCGAGCAGTACTTC CASSPRTGTAEQYF
15 TRBJ2-2 - TRBV9 - TGTGCCAGCAGCGGAACAGGGCTGAACACCGGGGAGCTGTTTTTT CASSGTGLNTGELFF
15 TRBJ2-7 TRBD1 TRBV7-9 - TGTGCCAGCAGCCAGTACCGGGACAGGGCGGGCGAGCAGTACTTC CASSQYRDRAGEQYF
14 TRBJ2-7 - TRBV5-1 - TGCGCCAGCAGTCCGGGGGGACAGGATTCCGAGCAGTACTTC CASSPGGQDSEQYF
15 TRBJ1-1 TRBD1 TRBV4-2 - TGTGCCAGCAGCCAACTCGGGACAGGCGGAGGGGAAGCTTTCTTT CASSQLGTGGGEAFF
15 TRBJ2-2 TRBD1 TRBV7-3 - TGTGCCAGCAGCGCTCGGGGTGACAGGGTCGGGGAGCTGTTTTTT CASSARGDRVGELFF
17 TRBJ1-3 - TRBV11-2 - TGTGCCAGCAGCACCCCTGGGGGCCCAAGCTCTGGAAACACCATATATTTT CASSTPGGPSSGNTIYF
15 TRBJ2-1 TRBD2 TRBV4-3 - TGCGCCAGCAGCCCAGCGGGAGTGGGGTGGGGTGAGCAGTTCTTC CASSPAGVGWGEQFF
12 TRBJ2-7 - TRBV6-6 - TGTGCCAGCACGGCGGGCTCCTACGAGCAGTACTTC CASTAGSYEQYF
15 TRBJ1-3 - TRBV9 - TGTGCCAGCAGCACCCCCGGAGGGCCTGGAAACACCATATATTTT CASSTPGGPGNTIYF
16 TRBJ2-5 - TRBV7-9 - TGTGCCAGCAGCTTAAGCCCAGGGCAGGATCAAGAGACCCAGTACTTC CASSLSPGQDQETQYF
14 TRBJ1-2 TRBD1 TRBV25-1 - TGTGCCACCCGCGCCGGGGACAGGGTTTTTGGCTACACCTTC CATRAGDRVFGYTF
15 TRBJ1-4 TRBD1 TRBV5-6 - TGTGCCAGCAGCTTGGTGGGGACAGGGATTGAAAAACTGTTTTTT CASSLVGTGIEKLFF
15 TRBJ2-2 - TRBV27 - TGTGCCAGCAGTTATAACAGGGCCGGAGACGGGGAGCTGTTTTTT CASSYNRAGDGELFF